Following are 15 T cell receptor beta chains from one sample sequenced in a study of blood T cells in healthy people across ages. Alongside a J-beta primer mix, a sample-barcoded 5' primer served in a second PCR lasting about 6 to 12 cycles. In TCRdb, the 5' RACE reads were re-called with MiXCR into one record per CDR3 protein. Here the sample spans about 640,000 distinct CDR3 sequences, roughly three fifths being singletons. Input material: blood. All receptors come from a man aged 55 to 70 in good health.

The V gene is TRBV5-1, the J gene TRBJ2-4; the D is unclear. With the DNA end fitting TRBJ2-7 better, the J assignment may be wrong. CDR3 size: 15 residues. Germline V lookup: CDR1 SGHRS, CDR2 YFSETQ. The CDR3: CASSLASTSRYEQYF. The CDR3 DNA is TGCGCCAGCAGCTTGGCCAGTACGTCACGGTACGAGCAGTACTTC.

This chain links TRBV21-1 with TRBJ2-1. TRBV21-1 is a pseudogene locus. CDR3 size: 13 residues. CDR3 loop: CASSKEGGIKQFF. DNA for the CDR3: TGTGCCAGCAGCAAAGAAGGCGGAATAAAGCAGTTCTTC.

The chain has TRBV20-1 and TRBJ1-2, with 7 bases aligning to TRBD1. The length of the CDR3 is 13 residues. Germline V gene sequence: CDR1 DFQATT, CDR2 SNEGSKA (reference sequence). V lost 3 bases, J lost 7 bases, and 8 bases stayed unmatched. The CDR3 DNA reads TGCAGTGCTAGGACAGGGCTGGGCTCTGGCTACACCTTC. Encoded protein: CSARTGLGSGYTF.

Written as DNA, the CDR3 is TGTGCCATCGGGGACGCCACTTCCTACGAGCAGTACTTC. As protein: CAIGDATSYEQYF. This chain uses TRBV10-3 with TRBJ2-7; D tentatively reads TRBD1 or TRBD2 (5 bases each). The germline V gene encodes CDR1 ENHRY and CDR2 SYGVKD. The CDR3 has 13 amino acids. V lost 8 bases and J lost 1, with 12 bases in between.

V is TRBV6-2 or TRBV6-3 and J is TRBJ2-7; D might be TRBD2 (6 bases). Germline V gene lookup returns CDR1 MNHEY and CDR2 SVGEGT. V was shortened by 7 bases and J by 4 bases, with 17 bases between the two germline ends. There are 14 residues in the CDR3. The CDR3 sequence: CASTGQRGRYEQYF. The CDR3 nucleotides read TGTGCCAGCACCGGGCAACGGGGGAGATACGAGCAGTACTTC.

V is TRBV20-1 and J is TRBJ2-5; 10 bases align to TRBD2. The V segment lost 5 bases and the J segment 5 bases; nucleotides outside the gene matches: 8. The CDR3 has 14 amino acids. Germline values: CDR1 DFQATT, CDR2 SNEGSKA (reference sequence). For the CDR3, the DNA is TGCAGTGCTCTGACCGGGACTAGCGAGGAGACCCAGTACTTC. Protein product: CSALTGTSEETQYF.

This clonotype occurred once. The chain links TRBV10-3 to TRBJ1-2, with D uncertain. The V end was cut by 5 bases, the J end by 7 bases, with 11 bases between. Germline CDR1 ENHRY, CDR2 SYGVKD. The CDR3 has 12 residues. The CDR3 DNA is TGTGCCATCAGTAAAGACTCCCGTGGCTACACCTTC. Translating it yields CAISKDSRGYTF.

The chain employs TRBV6-5 and TRBJ1-6; 9 positions agree with TRBD1. Germline loops: CDR1 MNHEY, CDR2 SVGAGI. With V trimmed by 11 bases and J by 5 bases, 7 bases remained unmatched. The CDR3 contains 14 residues. The CDR3 protein is CAGRTGEHNSPLHF. CDR3 coding DNA: TGTGCCGGCCGGACAGGGGAACATAATTCACCCCTCCACTTT.

The CDR3 nucleotides are TGCGCCAGCAGCGACTCCGGACAGTTGAATGAGCAGTTCTTC. Translated: CASSDSGQLNEQFF. V and J are TRBV5-1 and TRBJ2-1; tentatively, D is TRBD1 (6 bases). Germline lookup yields CDR1 SGHRS and CDR2 YFSETQ. This CDR3 region has 14 residues. V was cut by 4 bases and J by 7 bases, with 15 bases left in between.

CDR3 loop: CASSQDWALGEQFF. As DNA, the CDR3 is TGCGCCAGCAGCCAAGATTGGGCACTCGGTGAGCAGTTCTTC. The chain has TRBV4-1 and TRBJ2-1; D is ambiguous. Germline-derived CDR1 and CDR2 are MGHRA and YSYEKL. V lost 0 bases, J lost 9 bases, and 12 bases lay in between. The CDR3 extends over 14 amino acids.

A few counts support this clonotype. The chain is built from TRBV5-1 and TRBJ2-7; 11 bases fit TRBD2. With 4 bases clipped from V and 1 base from J, the junction kept 4 bases outside the gene matches. Germline values: CDR1 SGHRS, CDR2 YFSETQ. There are 15 residues in the CDR3. The CDR3 region has the DNA TGCGCCAGCAGCAATCGACTAGCGGGATCCTACGAGCAGTACTTC. The encoded protein is CASSNRLAGSYEQYF.

The chain couples TRBV5-1 to TRBJ1-1; the match to TRBD1 covers 8 bases. The CDR3 runs 14 residues. Trimming at V came to 7 bases and at J to 1 base, leaving 6 bases not matched to a gene. The germline V gene encodes CDR1 SGHRS and CDR2 YFSETQ. The CDR3 loop reads CASSTGAWNTEAFF. CDR3 sequence (DNA): TGCGCCAGCTCGACAGGGGCTTGGAACACTGAAGCTTTCTTT.

This clonotype has more than one count but fewer than ten. The CDR3 is CASSTTGTGLSHNEQFF. CDR3 coding DNA: TGTGCCAGTAGTACCACCGGGACAGGGCTCTCTCACAATGAGCAGTTCTTC. This sequence joins TRBV19 and TRBJ2-1; 9 bases fit TRBD1. CDR1 is LNHDA, CDR2 SQIVND, per germline (reference sequence). CDR3 size: 17 residues. V was pared by 4 bases and J by 5 bases, with 12 bases of the junction left unmatched.

This clonotype was detected only a few times. The rearrangement joins TRBV10-3 to TRBJ2-5; a possible D gene is TRBD1 (6 bases). V was clipped by 7 bases and J by 0 bases, with 15 bases between them. CDR1 ENHRY and CDR2 SYGVKD come from the germline V gene. This CDR3 has 15 amino acids. CDR3 region: CAINRGGQYQETQYF. In DNA, the CDR3 is TGTGCCATCAATCGTGGAGGACAGTACCAAGAGACCCAGTACTTC.

CDR3 loop: CSVRWGGTEAFF. CDR3 DNA: TGCAGCGTTCGGTGGGGTGGGACTGAAGCTTTCTTT. The V and J genes are TRBV29-1 and TRBJ1-1; no firm D call. The CDR3 extends over 12 amino acids. Trimming stripped 5 bases from V and 5 bases from J, with 12 bases between. CDR1 and CDR2 from the germline V gene are SQVTM and ANQGSEA.